This record concerns one TCR beta chain sequence. Original analysis: Counts of nucleated cells, estimated from reference gene primer amplification, were obtained. Sequenced by immunoSEQ multiplex PCR; TCRdb stores in-frame clones only, minus some. V, J and clone size are taken as reported in that table, and D and trimming were inferred from the DNA itself. The sample lists nearly 350,000 clones, about nine tenths seen once, with 6% to 8% in the top ten. The CDR3 is 13 amino acids. Trimming pared 3 bases from V and 4 bases from J, leaving 10 bases between. Germline CDR1 SGDLS, CDR2 YYNGEE. One Seattle source followed patients from active infection through their disease course. The record originates from a study of blood T cell repertoires in COVID-19. Overall study context: COVID-19 samples, acute and convalescent, were from the United States, Italy and Spain. The cDNA or gDNA used as material had been derived from T cells, B-cell-depleted T cells, or PBMCs.

Sequenced sample: peripheral blood. This chain uses TRBV9 with TRBJ1-1; no firm D call. The TCR comes from a woman aged 70 to 79 with COVID-19, enrolled during active disease. CDR3 sequence reads: CASSAARGTEAFF. The CDR3 DNA reads as TGTGCCAGCAGCGCCGCAAGAGGCACTGAAGCTTTCTTT.